A single sample is the source of the 3 T cell receptor beta chains below, sequenced in a study of OX40 agonist ivuxolimab in advanced cancers. Method: immunoSEQ multiplex PCR; TCRdb's copy keeps in-frame clones and lacks some. The table records some 82,000 clones, approximately 86% of them present only once. This specimen was CD4+ or CD8+ T cells sorted from blood, taken in a trial of the OX40 agonist ivuxolimab. The receptor source for this set is an adult with an advanced solid tumor such as melanoma, head and neck, liver or kidney cancer.

This chain joins TRBV29-1 and TRBJ1-1, with 7 bases lining up with TRBD1. The CDR3 sequence is 15 residues long. Germline V gives CDR1 SQVTM, CDR2 ANQGSEA. Losses at the gene ends were 8 bases for V and 1 base for J; bases not matched to a gene: 13. CDR3 coding DNA: TGCAGCAGTTGGGCTCCGACAGGGAGGAACACTGAAGCTTTCTTT. Its protein is CSSWAPTGRNTEAFF.

The chain employs TRBV9 and TRBJ2-1; 9 bases are a match to TRBD1. V lost 0 bases and J lost 6; bases outside the gene matches: 10. CDR1 and CDR2 (germline): SGDLS, YYNGEE. The CDR3 runs to 17 residues. The CDR3 nucleotides read TGTGCCAGCAGCGTAGCTACAGGGGGACAGGGTTTCAATGAGCAGTTCTTC. Translation gives CASSVATGGQGFNEQFF.

The chain couples TRBV5-4 to TRBJ2-1; D may match TRBD1 or TRBD2 (5 bases each). The V gene lost 4 bases and the J gene lost 7 bases, with 18 bases spanning the gap. Germline V gives CDR1 SGHNT, CDR2 YYREEE (reference sequence). The CDR3 covers 15 residues. CDR3 protein: CASSEDQPGRNEQFF. The CDR3 bases are TGTGCCAGCAGCGAAGACCAGCCGGGACGGAATGAGCAGTTCTTC. The variable domain in full, with the rest retrieved from reference TRBV5-4 and TRBJ2-1, is ETGVTQSPTHLIKTRGQQVTLRCSSQSGHNTVSWYQQALGQGPQFIFQYYREEENGRGNFPPRFSGLQFPNYSSELNVNALELDDSALYLCASSEDQPGRNEQFFGPGTRLTVL.